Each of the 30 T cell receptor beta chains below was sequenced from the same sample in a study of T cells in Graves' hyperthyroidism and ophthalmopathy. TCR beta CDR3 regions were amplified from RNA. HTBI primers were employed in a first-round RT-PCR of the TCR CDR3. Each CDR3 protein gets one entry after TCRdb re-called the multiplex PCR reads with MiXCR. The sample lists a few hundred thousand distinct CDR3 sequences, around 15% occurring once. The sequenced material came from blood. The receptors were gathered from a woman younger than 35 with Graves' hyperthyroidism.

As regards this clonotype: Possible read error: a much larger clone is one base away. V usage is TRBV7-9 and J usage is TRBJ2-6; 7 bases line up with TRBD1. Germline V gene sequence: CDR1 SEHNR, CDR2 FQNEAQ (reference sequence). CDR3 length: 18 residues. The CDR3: CASSFKTGSGSGANVPTF. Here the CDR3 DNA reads TGTGCCAGCAGCTTCAAGACAGGGTCGGGCTCTGGGGCCAACGTCCCGACTTTC.

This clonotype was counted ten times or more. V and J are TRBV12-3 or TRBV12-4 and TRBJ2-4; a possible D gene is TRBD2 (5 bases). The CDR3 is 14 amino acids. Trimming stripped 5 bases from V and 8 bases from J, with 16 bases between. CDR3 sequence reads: CASSLRGYEDIQYF. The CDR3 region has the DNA TGTGCCAGCAGTCTAAGAGGGTATGAGGACATTCAGTACTTC.

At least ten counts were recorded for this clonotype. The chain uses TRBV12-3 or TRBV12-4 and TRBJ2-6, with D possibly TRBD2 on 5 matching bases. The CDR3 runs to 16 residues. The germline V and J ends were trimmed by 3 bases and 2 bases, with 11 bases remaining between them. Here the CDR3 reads CASSFSGKPGANVLTF. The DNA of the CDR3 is TGTGCCAGCAGTTTTTCGGGGAAACCTGGGGCCAACGTCCTGACTTTC.

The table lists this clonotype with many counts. The CDR3 bases are TGCGCCAGCAGCGAGGACAGGGTGGGGACAGATACGCAGTATTTT. Its translation is CASSEDRVGTDTQYF. This sequence joins TRBV5-1 and TRBJ2-3, with TRBD1 identical over 8 bases. This CDR3 has 15 residues. The germline V gene encodes CDR1 SGHRS and CDR2 YFSETQ. V lost 4 bases, J lost 3 bases, and 7 bases stayed unmatched.

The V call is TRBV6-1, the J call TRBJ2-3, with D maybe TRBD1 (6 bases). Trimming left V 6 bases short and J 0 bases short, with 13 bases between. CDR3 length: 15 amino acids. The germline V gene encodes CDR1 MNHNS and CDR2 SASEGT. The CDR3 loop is CASSIDRTSTDTQYF. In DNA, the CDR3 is TGTGCCAGCAGCATCGACAGGACTAGCACAGATACGCAGTATTTT.

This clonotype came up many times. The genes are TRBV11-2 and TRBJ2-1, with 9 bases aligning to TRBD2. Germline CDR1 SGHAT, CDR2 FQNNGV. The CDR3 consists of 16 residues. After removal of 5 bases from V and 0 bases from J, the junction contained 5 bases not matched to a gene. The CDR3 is CASSVTSGSSYNEQFF. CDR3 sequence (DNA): TGTGCCAGCAGCGTGACTAGCGGAAGCTCCTACAATGAGCAGTTCTTC.

CDR3 sequence: CASRYGLAFQETQYF. The CDR3 DNA sequence: TGTGCCAGCAGATATGGACTAGCGTTTCAAGAGACCCAGTACTTC. The chain recombines TRBV6-2 or TRBV6-3 with TRBJ2-5; 9 bases are shared with TRBD2. The V and J ends lost 6 bases and 2 bases, in that order; junction bases with no gene match: 7. Germline CDR1 MNHEY, CDR2 SVGEGT. The CDR3 contains 15 residues.

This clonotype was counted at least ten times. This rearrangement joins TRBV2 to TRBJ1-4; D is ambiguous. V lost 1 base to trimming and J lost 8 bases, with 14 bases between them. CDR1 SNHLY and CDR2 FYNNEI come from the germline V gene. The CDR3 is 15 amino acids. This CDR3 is CASSEVRAVGEKLFF. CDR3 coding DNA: TGTGCCAGCAGTGAAGTCCGGGCAGTAGGAGAAAAACTGTTTTTT.

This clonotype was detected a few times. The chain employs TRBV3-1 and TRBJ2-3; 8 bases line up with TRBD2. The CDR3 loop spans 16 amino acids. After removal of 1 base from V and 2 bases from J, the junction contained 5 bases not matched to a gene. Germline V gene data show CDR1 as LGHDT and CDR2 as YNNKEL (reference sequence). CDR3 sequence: CASSQGAGGPTDTQYF. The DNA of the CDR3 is TGTGCCAGCAGCCAAGGGGCGGGAGGCCCCACAGATACGCAGTATTTT.

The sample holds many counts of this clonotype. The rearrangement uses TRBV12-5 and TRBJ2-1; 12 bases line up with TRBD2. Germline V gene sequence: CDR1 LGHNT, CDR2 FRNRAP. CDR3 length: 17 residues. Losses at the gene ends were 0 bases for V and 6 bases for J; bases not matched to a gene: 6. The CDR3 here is CASGLVPLAGGPNEQFF. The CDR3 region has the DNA TGTGCTAGTGGTTTGGTACCCCTAGCGGGAGGGCCCAATGAGCAGTTCTTC.

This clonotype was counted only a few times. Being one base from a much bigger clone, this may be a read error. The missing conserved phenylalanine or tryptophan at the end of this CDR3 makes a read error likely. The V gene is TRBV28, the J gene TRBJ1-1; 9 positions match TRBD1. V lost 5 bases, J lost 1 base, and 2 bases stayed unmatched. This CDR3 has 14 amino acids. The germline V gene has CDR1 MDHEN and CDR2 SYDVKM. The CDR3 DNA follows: TGTGCCAGCAGTAAGACAGGGGGGAACACTGAAGCTTTCCTT. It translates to CASSKTGGNTEAFL.

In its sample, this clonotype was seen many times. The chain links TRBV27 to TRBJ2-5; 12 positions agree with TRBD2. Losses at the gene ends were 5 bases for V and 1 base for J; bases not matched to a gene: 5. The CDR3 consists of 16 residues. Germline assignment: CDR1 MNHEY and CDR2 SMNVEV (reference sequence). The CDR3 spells CASSLQTSGGQETQYF. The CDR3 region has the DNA TGTGCCAGCAGTCTACAGACTAGCGGGGGCCAAGAGACCCAGTACTTC.

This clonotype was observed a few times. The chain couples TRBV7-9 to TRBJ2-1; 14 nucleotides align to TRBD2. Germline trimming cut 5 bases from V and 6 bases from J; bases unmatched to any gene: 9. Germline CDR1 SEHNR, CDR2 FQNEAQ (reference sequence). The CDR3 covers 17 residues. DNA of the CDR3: TGTGCCAGCAGCCCCAGACTAGCGGGAGGGCCCCTCAATGAGCAGTTCTTC. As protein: CASSPRLAGGPLNEQFF.

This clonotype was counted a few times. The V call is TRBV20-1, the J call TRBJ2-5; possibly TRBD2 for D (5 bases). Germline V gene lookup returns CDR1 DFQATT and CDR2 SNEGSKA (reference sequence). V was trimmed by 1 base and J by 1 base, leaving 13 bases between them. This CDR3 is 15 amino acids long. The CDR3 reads CSARAAEEVQETQYF. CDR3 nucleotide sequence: TGCAGTGCTAGAGCAGCGGAGGAGGTCCAAGAGACCCAGTACTTC.

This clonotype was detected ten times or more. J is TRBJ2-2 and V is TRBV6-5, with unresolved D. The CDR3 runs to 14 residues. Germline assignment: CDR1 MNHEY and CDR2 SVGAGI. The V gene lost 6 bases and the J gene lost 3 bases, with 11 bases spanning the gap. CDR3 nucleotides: TGTGCCAGCAGGACAATCCCGGACACCGGGGAGCTGTTTTTT. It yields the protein CASRTIPDTGELFF.

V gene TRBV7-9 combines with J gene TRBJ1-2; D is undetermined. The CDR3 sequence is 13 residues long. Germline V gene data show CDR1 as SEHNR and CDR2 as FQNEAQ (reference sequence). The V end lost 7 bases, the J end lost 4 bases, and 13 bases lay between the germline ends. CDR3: CASTHEAGYGYTF. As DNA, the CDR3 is TGTGCCAGCACCCATGAGGCCGGCTATGGCTACACCTTC.

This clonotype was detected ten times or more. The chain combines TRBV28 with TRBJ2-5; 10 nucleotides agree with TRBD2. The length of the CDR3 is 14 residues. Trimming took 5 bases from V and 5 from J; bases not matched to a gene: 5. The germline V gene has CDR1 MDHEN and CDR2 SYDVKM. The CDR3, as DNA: TGTGCCAGCAGTAGCGGACTAGCGGCGGAGACCCAGTACTTC. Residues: CASSSGLAAETQYF.

CDR3 sequence: CASSRDSVNTEAFF. DNA of the CDR3: TGTGCCAGCAGTCGGGACAGCGTGAACACTGAAGCTTTCTTT. The V gene is TRBV5-8, the J gene TRBJ1-1; 7 bases fit TRBD1. J lost 0 bases, V lost 5 bases, and 4 bases had no gene match. The CDR3 consists of 14 residues. Per the germline V gene, CDR1 is SGHTS and CDR2 is YDEGEE.

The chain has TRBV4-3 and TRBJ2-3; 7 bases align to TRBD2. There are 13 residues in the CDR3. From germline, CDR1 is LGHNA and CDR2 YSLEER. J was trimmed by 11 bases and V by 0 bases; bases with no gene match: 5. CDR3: CASSQDLSGVQYF. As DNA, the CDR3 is TGCGCCAGCAGCCAAGATCTAAGCGGGGTGCAGTATTTT.

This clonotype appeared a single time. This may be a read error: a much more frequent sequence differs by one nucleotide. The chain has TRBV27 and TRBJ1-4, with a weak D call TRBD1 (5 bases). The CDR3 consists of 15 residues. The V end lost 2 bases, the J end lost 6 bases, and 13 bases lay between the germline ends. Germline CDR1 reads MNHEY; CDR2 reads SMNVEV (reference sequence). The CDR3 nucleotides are TGTGCCAGCAGTTTAGGTCGGGACGGTGATGAAAAACTGTTTTTT. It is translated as CASSLGRDGDEKLFF.

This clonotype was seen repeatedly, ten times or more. CDR3: CASGGSADTQYF. Written as DNA, the CDR3 is TGTGCCAGCGGCGGGAGTGCAGATACGCAGTATTTT. This chain connects TRBV14 to TRBJ2-3, with TRBD2 identical over 7 bases. The CDR3 loop spans 12 amino acids. Germline V gene data show CDR1 as SGHDN and CDR2 as FVKESK. Trimming removed 8 bases from V and 4 bases from J; junction bases left unmatched: 3.

This chain's CDR3 is CASSLFPSGRGEQFF. The CDR3 DNA reads TGTGCCAGCAGTTTATTCCCTAGCGGGAGGGGTGAGCAGTTCTTC. The rearrangement joins TRBV28 to TRBJ2-1; TRBD2 matches 12 bases. Trimming removed 1 base from V and 9 bases from J; junction bases left unmatched: 4. CDR1 is MDHEN and CDR2 is SYDVKM in the germline V gene. The CDR3 totals 15 residues.

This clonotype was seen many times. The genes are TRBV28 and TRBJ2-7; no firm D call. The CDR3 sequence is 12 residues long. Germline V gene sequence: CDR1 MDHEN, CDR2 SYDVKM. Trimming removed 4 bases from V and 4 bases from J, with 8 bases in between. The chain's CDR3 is CASSSFPYEQYF. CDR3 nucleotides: TGTGCCAGCAGTTCTTTTCCTTACGAGCAGTACTTC.

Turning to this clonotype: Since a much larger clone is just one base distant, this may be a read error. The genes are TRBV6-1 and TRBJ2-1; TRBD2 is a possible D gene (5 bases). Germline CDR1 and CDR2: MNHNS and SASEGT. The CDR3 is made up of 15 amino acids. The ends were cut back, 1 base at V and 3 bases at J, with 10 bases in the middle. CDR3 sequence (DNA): TGTGCCAGCAGTGAAGGGGGAGCAAGCTACAATGAGCAGTTCTTC. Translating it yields CASSEGGASYNEQFF.

The CDR3 reads CAWSSVQGEYGYTF. DNA for the CDR3: TGTGCCTGGAGTTCGGTCCAGGGAGAGTATGGCTACACCTTC. The V call is TRBV30, the J call TRBJ1-2, with D perhaps matching TRBD1 (5 bases). This CDR3 comprises 14 residues. V shed 2 bases and J shed 5 bases, with 15 bases lying between them. Germline V gene sequence: CDR1 GTSNPN, CDR2 SVGIG (reference sequence).

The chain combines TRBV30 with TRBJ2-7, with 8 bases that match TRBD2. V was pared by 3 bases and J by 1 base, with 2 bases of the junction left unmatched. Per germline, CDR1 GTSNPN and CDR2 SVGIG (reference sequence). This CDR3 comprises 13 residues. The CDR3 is CAWRASGSYEQYF. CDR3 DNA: TGTGCCTGGAGGGCTAGCGGGTCCTACGAGCAGTACTTC.

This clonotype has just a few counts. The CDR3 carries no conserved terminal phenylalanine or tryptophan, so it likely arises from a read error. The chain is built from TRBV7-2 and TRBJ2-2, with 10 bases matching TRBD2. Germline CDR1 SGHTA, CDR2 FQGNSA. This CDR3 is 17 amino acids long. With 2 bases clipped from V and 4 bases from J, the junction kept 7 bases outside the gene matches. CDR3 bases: TGTGCCAGCAGCTTAAGGGTAGCGGGAGGTCGCACCGGGGAGCTGTTTCTT. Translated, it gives CASSLRVAGGRTGELFL.

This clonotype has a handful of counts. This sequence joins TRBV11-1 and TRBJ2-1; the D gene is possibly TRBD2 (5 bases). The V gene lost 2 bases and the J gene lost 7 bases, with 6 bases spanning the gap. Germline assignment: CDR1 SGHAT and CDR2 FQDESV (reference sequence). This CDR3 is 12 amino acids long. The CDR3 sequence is CASSLLANEQFF. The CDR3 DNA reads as TGTGCCAGCAGCTTACTAGCAAATGAGCAGTTCTTC.

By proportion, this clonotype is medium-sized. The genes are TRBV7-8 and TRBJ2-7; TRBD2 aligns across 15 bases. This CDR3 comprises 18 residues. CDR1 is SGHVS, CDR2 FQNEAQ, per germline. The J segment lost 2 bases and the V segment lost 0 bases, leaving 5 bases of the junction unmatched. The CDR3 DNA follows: TGTGCCAGCAGCTTAGCCCCGGGACTAGCGGGAGGACCCTACGAGCAGTACTTC. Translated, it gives CASSLAPGLAGGPYEQYF.

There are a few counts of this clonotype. The DNA of the CDR3 is TGTGCCAGCAGTTACTCGAGGCAGGGGGAAAAACTGTTTTTT. Its protein product is CASSYSRQGEKLFF. This rearrangement joins TRBV6-6 to TRBJ1-4, with D possibly matching TRBD1 (6 bases). In germline, CDR1 is MNHNY, CDR2 SVGAGI (reference sequence). The V gene lost 0 bases and the J gene lost 8 bases, with 10 bases spanning the gap. This CDR3 contains 14 residues.